The 10 T cell receptor beta chains listed next were all sequenced from one sample in a study of regulatory T cells in long-lasting Graves disease. Noted time point: persistent/refractory GD, antithyroid drugs over 5 years with positive TRAb. PBMC RNA served as the TCR library source. Relying on iRepertoire HTBI primers and Arm-PCR of CDR3 regions, the team built TCR beta libraries. One entry per CDR3 protein, called by TCRdb with MiXCR from the multiplex PCR reads. The table shows some 430,000 distinct CDR3 sequences, with roughly 21% occurring only once. The source material was peripheral blood mononuclear cells (PBMCs), sampled when the disease was refractory, from a patient treated with antithyroid drugs. The receptors were gathered from a female donor with Graves disease.

This clonotype came up many times. The chain is built from TRBV28 and TRBJ2-7; 10 bases are shared with TRBD2. The CDR3 is made up of 16 amino acids. CDR1 is MDHEN and CDR2 is SYDVKM in the germline V gene. V shed 3 bases, J shed 6 bases, and the junction held 11 bases outside the gene matches. CDR3 DNA: TGTGCCAGCAGTTTCCTAGCGGGAGACCGGGCGGGCGAGCAGTACTTC. Protein product: CASSFLAGDRAGEQYF.

This clonotype showed up just a few times. This chain uses TRBV28 with TRBJ2-3; a weak D match, TRBD1 (5 bases). The germline gives CDR1 MDHEN, CDR2 SYDVKM. Trimming pared 7 bases from V and 0 bases from J, leaving 11 bases between. CDR3 length: 14 residues. CDR3 amino acids: CASTRGRSTDTQYF. The CDR3, as DNA: TGTGCCAGCACTAGGGGAAGGAGCACAGATACGCAGTATTTT.

This clonotype was recorded a few times. This chain joins TRBV7-2 and TRBJ1-1; no definite D call. V was clipped by 1 base and J by 5 bases, with 20 bases between them. Germline lookup yields CDR1 SGHTA and CDR2 FQGNSA. CDR3 length equals 17 residues. As DNA, the CDR3 is TGTGCCAGCAGCTTAGTAATAGGAGGGTTGGTGATGACTGAAGCTTTCTTT. It is translated as CASSLVIGGLVMTEAFF.

The chain has TRBV4-3 and TRBJ2-7; D is unclear. The germline V gene has CDR1 LGHNA and CDR2 YSLEER. The CDR3 extends over 13 amino acids. Trimming took 1 base from V and 3 from J, leaving 7 bases between them. The CDR3 DNA reads TGCGCCAGCAGCCAAGTCCTGTTCTACGAGCAGTACTTC. Amino acid sequence: CASSQVLFYEQYF.

This clonotype was seen at least ten times. V and J are TRBV5-1 and TRBJ2-5; TRBD2 matches 8 bases. The CDR3 length is 17 residues. Germline assignment: CDR1 SGHRS and CDR2 YFSETQ. J gave up 0 bases and V 0 bases, and 7 bases lay outside the gene matches. For the CDR3, the DNA is TGCGCCAGCAGCTTGGACGCGGGACTAGATGACCAAGAGACCCAGTACTTC. This gives the protein CASSLDAGLDDQETQYF.

The rearrangement links TRBV25-1 to TRBJ2-7; D unresolved. Between the trimmed V and J ends, which lost 4 bases and 1 base, there was a span of 8 bases. The CDR3 runs to 13 residues. Germline V gene sequence: CDR1 MGHDK, CDR2 SYGVNS. In DNA, the CDR3 is TGTGCCAGCAGTGCTCCGTTTTCCTACGAGCAGTACTTC. Its translation is CASSAPFSYEQYF.

A note on this clonotype: A much larger clone lies one base from this, so it may be a read error. The CDR3 spells CANTGAVQPQHF. The CDR3 DNA is TGTGCCAACACGGGGGCAGTTCAGCCCCAGCATTTT. The rearrangement links TRBV28 to TRBJ1-5; tentatively, D is TRBD1 (6 bases). This CDR3 is 12 amino acids long. Germline V lookup: CDR1 MDHEN, CDR2 SYDVKM. V was shortened by 10 bases and J by 6 bases, with 13 bases between the two germline ends.

This clonotype came up a few times. The genes are TRBV20-1 and TRBJ1-4; D perhaps matches TRBD1 (5 bases). In germline, CDR1 is DFQATT, CDR2 SNEGSKA (reference sequence). This CDR3 is 14 amino acids long. V gave up 1 base and J gave up 4 bases, with 10 bases separating them. For the CDR3, the DNA is TGCAGTGCTAGAGTGGCGGGGCTTAATGAAAAACTGTTTTTT. Its translation is CSARVAGLNEKLFF.

Many counts were recorded for this clonotype. The rearrangement joins TRBV6-1 to TRBJ1-6; D unclear. This CDR3 is 13 amino acids long. The V gene's germline CDR1 is MNHNS and CDR2 SASEGT. Between the trimmed V and J ends, which lost 5 bases and 6 bases, there was a span of 8 bases. CDR3 loop: CASSPWSNSPLHF. Here the CDR3 DNA reads TGTGCCAGCAGTCCCTGGTCTAATTCACCCCTCCACTTT.

This clonotype was recorded only once. Compared with germline, one end of the junction differs, possibly owing to a read error. The V call is TRBV6-1, the J call TRBJ2-2; tentatively, D is TRBD1 or TRBD2 (6 bases each). The CDR3 loop spans 14 amino acids. Germline CDR1 reads MNHNS; CDR2 reads SASEGT. The CDR3 reads CASRTEGDTGGLFF. The CDR3 DNA reads TGTGCCAGCAGGACGGAGGGGGACACCGGGGGGCTGTTTTTT.